Listed below are T cell receptor beta chains from one sample, sequenced in a study of blood T cell repertoires in COVID-19. The protocol was immunoSEQ multiplex PCR, while the TCRdb copy is restricted to in-frame clones and leaves out a portion. The sample contains 150,000 or so clones, 75% to 85% of which appear only once. Sequenced sample: peripheral blood. These receptors were collected from a man aged 55 to 70 with acute or convalescent COVID-19. Each CDR3 is given with its conserved first and last residue. A D gene is named only where the DNA matches it firmly. Some rows mark clone size as missing; the rest say once, few, many or name a class of expanded clone.

>-|TRBV14|TRBJ1-3|-
CASSHFLQGTSGNTIYF
TGTGCCAGCAGCCATTTTCTTCAGGGGACCTCTGGAAACACCATATATTTT
>TRBD1|TRBV7-2|TRBJ2-7|-
CASSLQPGQGPYEQYF
TGTGCCAGCAGCTTGCAACCGGGACAGGGGCCCTACGAGCAGTACTTC
>TRBD1|TRBV28|TRBJ1-5|-
CASRRQGTPNQPQHF
TGTGCCAGCAGAAGACAGGGGACCCCGAATCAGCCCCAGCATTTT
>TRBD1|TRBV5-1|TRBJ1-5|-
CASSLGAGGSQPQHF
TGCGCCAGCAGCTTGGGGGCAGGGGGGAGTCAGCCCCAGCATTTT
>TRBD2|TRBV6-5|TRBJ2-7|few
CASRAPSGRTNEQYF
TGTGCCAGCAGGGCCCCTAGCGGGAGGACCAACGAGCAGTACTTC
>-|TRBV9|TRBJ1-5|few
CASSLSGVENQPQHF
TGTGCCAGCAGCCTCTCCGGGGTTGAAAATCAGCCCCAGCATTTT
>TRBD2|TRBV6-5|TRBJ2-1|-
CASSRGTSSYNEQFF
TGTGCCAGCTCTCGTGGGACTAGCTCCTACAATGAGCAGTTCTTC
>TRBD1|TRBV6-2/TRBV6-3|TRBJ1-5|-
CASTPDRGRSGQPQHF
TGTGCCAGCACCCCGGACAGGGGGCGCTCCGGCCAGCCCCAGCATTTT
>TRBD2|TRBV9|TRBJ2-2|-
CASSARGSGSTGELFF
TGTGCCAGCAGCGCTCGGGGTAGCGGGAGCACCGGGGAGCTGTTTTTT
>TRBD1|TRBV7-9|TRBJ1-4|-
CASSLDRGQGEKLFF
TGTGCCAGCAGCCTTGACAGGGGGCAGGGTGAAAAACTGTTTTTT
>TRBD2|TRBV7-2|TRBJ2-2|-
CASSLSPSGRTGELFF
TGTGCCAGCAGCTTAAGTCCTAGCGGGAGGACCGGGGAGCTGTTTTTT
>-|TRBV5-3|TRBJ2-7|-
CARNRPGNEQYF
TGTGCCAGAAATCGCCCGGGAAATGAGCAGTACTTC
>TRBD1|TRBV5-1|TRBJ1-1|-
CASSSQTGGGEAFF
TGCGCCAGCAGCTCGCAGACAGGGGGCGGTGAAGCTTTCTTT
>-|TRBV27|TRBJ2-5|-
CASSSSGPRRETQYF
TGTGCCAGCAGCTCGAGCGGGCCCCGACGAGAGACCCAGTACTTC
>TRBD1|TRBV29-1|TRBJ2-3|-
CSVAPKTGGGTQYF
TGCAGCGTTGCCCCTAAGACAGGGGGCGGTACGCAGTATTTT
>-|TRBV19|TRBJ1-2|-
CASSAQQLYGYTF
TGTGCCAGTAGTGCCCAACAGCTATATGGCTACACCTTC
>-|TRBV6-4|TRBJ1-1|-
CASRPRAGNTEAFF
TGTGCCAGCAGGCCCAGGGCAGGAAACACTGAAGCTTTCTTT
>TRBD1|TRBV12-3/TRBV12-4|TRBJ2-7|-
CASTSDRGLEQYF
TGTGCCAGCACCTCGGACAGGGGGCTCGAGCAGTACTTC
>-|TRBV11-3|TRBJ1-2|-
CASSPAGEGYTF
TGTGCCAGCAGCCCGGCAGGGGAGGGCTACACCTTC
>TRBD2|TRBV5-4|TRBJ2-7|-
CASSGGLAGGEQYF
TGTGCCAGCAGCGGGGGACTAGCGGGAGGAGAGCAGTACTTC
>-|TRBV28|TRBJ2-7|-
CASSPRGSSAKEQYF
TGTGCCAGCAGCCCTAGGGGCAGCTCCGCCAAGGAGCAGTACTTC
>-|TRBV11-2|TRBJ1-1|-
CASSLDGQYTEAFF
TGTGCCAGCAGCTTAGATGGGCAGTACACTGAAGCTTTCTTT
>TRBD2|TRBV7-2|TRBJ2-7|-
CASSLGSGTAYEQYF
TGTGCCAGCAGCTTAGGGAGCGGGACCGCCTACGAGCAGTACTTC
>-|TRBV15|TRBJ1-1|-
CATSRGGWTEAFF
TGTGCCACCAGCAGGGGAGGTTGGACTGAAGCTTTCTTT
>-|TRBV27|TRBJ2-2|-
CASSLAGTGELFF
TGTGCCAGCAGTTTGGCAGGAACCGGGGAGCTGTTTTTT
>TRBD1|TRBV7-2|TRBJ1-6|-
CASSPQGTGGFSPLHF
TGTGCCAGCAGCCCCCAAGGGACAGGGGGCTTTTCACCCCTCCACTTT
>-|TRBV19|TRBJ2-2|-
CASSSRLTGELFF
TGTGCCAGTAGTTCCAGGCTGACCGGGGAGCTGTTTTTT
>TRBD2|TRBV9|TRBJ2-1|-
CASTESGGSMNEQFF
TGTGCCAGCACCGAATCGGGCGGGAGTATGAATGAGCAGTTCTTC
>-|TRBV11-2|TRBJ2-7|-
CASSHERGEQYF
TGTGCCAGCAGCCACGAGAGAGGCGAGCAGTACTTC
>-|TRBV2|TRBJ1-5|-
CASRYTGSNQPQHF
TGTGCCAGCAGGTACACAGGTAGCAATCAGCCCCAGCATTTT
>TRBD1|TRBV5-5|TRBJ2-3|once
CASSFGQGGIGDTQYF
TGTGCCAGCAGCTTCGGACAGGGGGGAATTGGAGATACGCAGTATTTT
>-|TRBV6-5|TRBJ1-2|-
CASSLSGDYGYTF
TGTGCCAGCAGTTTATCAGGGGACTATGGCTACACCTTC
>TRBD2|TRBV7-2|TRBJ2-7|-
CASSSSSGGNYEQYF
TGTGCCAGCAGCTCCAGTAGCGGGGGGAATTACGAGCAGTACTTC
>-|TRBV18|TRBJ2-2|few
CASSPGWGANTGELFF
TGTGCCAGCTCACCAGGGTGGGGCGCGAACACCGGGGAGCTGTTTTTT
>TRBD1|TRBV5-6|TRBJ1-2|-
CASSAGQARYGYTF
TGTGCCAGCAGCGCGGGACAGGCTCGCTATGGCTACACCTTC
>-|TRBV12-2|TRBJ1-5|-
CASRLAMYRINQPQHF
TGTGCAAGTCGCTTAGCGATGTACAGGATCAATCAGCCCCAGCATTTT
>TRBD1|TRBV5-6|TRBJ1-2|-
CASSRDRDYGYTF
TGTGCCAGCAGTAGGGACAGGGACTATGGCTACACCTTC